Sequencing of this TCR beta chain was carried out in a study of blood T cell repertoires in COVID-19. The V gene lost 2 bases and the J gene lost 1 base, with 11 bases spanning the gap. Germline V gene lookup returns CDR1 SGHNT and CDR2 YENEEA. The CDR3 has 15 amino acids. Cohort placement rested on clinical history that participants reported themselves. As handled by the study authors: It was from reference gene primer amplification that nucleated cell counts were estimated. TCRdb's copy holds only in-frame clones and misses some; the assay was immunoSEQ multiplex PCR. The D gene and trimming were derived from the DNA, and the V and J assignments and clone size from that table. The repertoire includes under 350,000 clones, 90% of them detected once, and 2% to 3% sits in the top ten.

Source material: PBMCs or T cells enriched from blood (not recorded which). The receptor's source is a man aged 55 to 70 who had recovered from COVID-19. V is TRBV11-3 and J is TRBJ1-2; tentative D call: TRBD1 (5 bases). The CDR3 protein is CASSLTTDVNYGYTF. The CDR3 bases are TGTGCCAGCAGCTTAACGACAGACGTTAACTATGGCTACACCTTC.